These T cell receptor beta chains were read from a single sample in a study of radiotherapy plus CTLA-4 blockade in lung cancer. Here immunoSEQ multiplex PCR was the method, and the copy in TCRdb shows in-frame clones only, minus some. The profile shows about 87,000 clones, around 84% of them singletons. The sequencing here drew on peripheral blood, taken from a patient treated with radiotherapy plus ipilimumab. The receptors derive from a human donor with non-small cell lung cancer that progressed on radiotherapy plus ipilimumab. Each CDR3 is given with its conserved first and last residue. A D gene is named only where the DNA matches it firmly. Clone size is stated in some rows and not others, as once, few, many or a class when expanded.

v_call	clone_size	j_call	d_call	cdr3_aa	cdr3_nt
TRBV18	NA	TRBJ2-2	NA	CASSGANTGELFF	TGTGCCAGCTCAGGCGCGAACACCGGGGAGCTGTTTTTT
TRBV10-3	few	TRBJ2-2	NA	CAISGNTGELFF	TGTGCCATCAGTGGCAACACCGGGGAGCTGTTTTTT
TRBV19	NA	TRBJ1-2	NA	CASSFRFSNYGYTF	TGTGCCAGTAGTTTTCGATTTTCTAACTATGGCTACACCTTC
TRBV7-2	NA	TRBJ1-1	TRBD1	CASSYGQVGTEAFF	TGTGCCAGCAGCTACGGACAGGTGGGCACTGAAGCTTTCTTT
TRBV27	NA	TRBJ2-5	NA	CASGLLVQYF	TGTGCCAGCGGCCTCCTCGTCCAGTACTTC
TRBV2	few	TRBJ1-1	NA	CASNSGGYTEAFF	TGTGCCAGCAACTCGGGGGGGTACACTGAAGCTTTCTTT
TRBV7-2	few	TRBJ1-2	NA	CASSSGVGAIYGYTF	TGTGCCAGCAGCTCTGGCGTGGGGGCAATCTATGGCTACACCTTC
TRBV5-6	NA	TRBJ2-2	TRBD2	CASSLLAGGNTGELFF	TGTGCCAGCAGCTTACTGGCGGGGGGGAACACCGGGGAGCTGTTTTTT
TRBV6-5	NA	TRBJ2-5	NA	CASYPLGGAETQYF	TGTGCCAGTTACCCCCTAGGGGGGGCGGAGACCCAGTACTTC
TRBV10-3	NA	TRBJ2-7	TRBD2	CAIGSSGTGYEQYF	TGTGCCATCGGGTCTAGCGGGACGGGTTACGAGCAGTACTTC
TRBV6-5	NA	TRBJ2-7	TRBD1	CASSYSAGGSYEQYF	TGTGCCAGCAGTTACTCGGCAGGGGGCTCCTACGAGCAGTACTTC
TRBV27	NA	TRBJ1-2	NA	CASTHDRNYGYTF	TGTGCCAGCACTCACGACAGGAACTATGGCTACACCTTC
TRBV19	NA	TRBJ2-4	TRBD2	CASSLRTSGSEGKNIQYF	TGTGCCAGTAGCCTCCGGACTAGCGGGAGTGAAGGCAAAAACATTCAGTACTTC
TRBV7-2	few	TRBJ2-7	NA	CASSPTDVEQYF	TGTGCCAGCAGCCCGACAGACGTCGAGCAGTACTTC
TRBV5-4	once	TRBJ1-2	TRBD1	CASSLDREVYGYTF	TGTGCCAGCAGCCTAGACAGGGAAGTCTATGGCTACACCTTC
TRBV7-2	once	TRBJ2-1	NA	CASSLQTSSYNEQFF	TGTGCCAGCAGCTTACAGACTTCCTCCTACAATGAGCAGTTCTTC
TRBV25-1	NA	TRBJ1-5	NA	CASSPDSGTPQHF	TGTGCCAGCAGTCCGGACAGCGGCACGCCCCAGCATTTT
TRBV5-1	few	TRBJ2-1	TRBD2	CASSALAGGFNEQFF	TGCGCCAGCAGCGCACTAGCGGGAGGGTTCAATGAGCAGTTCTTC
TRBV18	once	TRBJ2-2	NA	CASSDGNTGELFF	TGTGCCAGCTCAGACGGGAACACCGGGGAGCTGTTTTTT
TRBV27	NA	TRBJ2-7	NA	CASSKGEPAYEQYF	TGTGCCAGCAGCAAAGGGGAACCCGCCTACGAGCAGTACTTC
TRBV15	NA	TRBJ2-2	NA	CATSREGIPDTGELFF	TGTGCCACCAGCAGAGAGGGTATACCCGACACCGGGGAGCTGTTTTTT
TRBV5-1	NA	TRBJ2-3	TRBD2	CASSLGLAGAGDTQYF	TGCGCCAGCAGCTTGGGACTAGCGGGAGCGGGAGATACGCAGTATTTT
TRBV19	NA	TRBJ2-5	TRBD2	CASSKGAGFGETQYF	TGTGCCAGTAGTAAGGGAGCGGGGTTCGGTGAGACCCAGTACTTC
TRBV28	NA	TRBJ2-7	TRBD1	CASSSAGTVSYEQYF	TGTGCCAGCAGTTCAGCCGGGACAGTCTCCTACGAGCAGTACTTC
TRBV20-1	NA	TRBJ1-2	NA	CSVFSGGYTF	TGCAGTGTTTTTAGTGGTGGCTACACCTTC
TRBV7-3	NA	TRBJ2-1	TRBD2	CASKRGAWTDEQFF	TGTGCCAGCAAGCGGGGGGCTTGGACAGATGAGCAGTTCTTC
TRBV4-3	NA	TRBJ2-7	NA	CASSLGVDSYEQYF	TGCGCCAGCAGCCTCGGGGTCGACTCCTACGAGCAGTACTTC
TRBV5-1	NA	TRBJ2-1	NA	CASSPEASWRNEQFF	TGCGCCAGCAGCCCGGAGGCTAGCTGGAGGAATGAGCAGTTCTTC
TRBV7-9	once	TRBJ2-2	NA	CASSPHLPEQGGTGELFF	TGTGCCAGCAGCCCCCACCTCCCGGAACAGGGTGGGACCGGGGAGCTGTTTTTT
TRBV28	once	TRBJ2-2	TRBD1	CASSPAGTGSTGELFF	TGTGCCAGCAGCCCAGCCGGGACAGGGAGCACCGGGGAGCTGTTTTTT
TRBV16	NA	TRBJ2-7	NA	CASSQSGGLGGPEQYF	TGTGCCAGCAGCCAATCCGGCGGATTAGGAGGTCCCGAGCAGTACTTC
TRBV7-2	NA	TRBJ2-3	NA	CASSPMLGTQYF	TGTGCCAGCAGCCCAATGCTAGGTACGCAGTATTTT
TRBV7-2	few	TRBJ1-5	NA	CASSLWVGGNQPQHF	TGTGCCAGCAGCTTATGGGTAGGAGGCAATCAGCCCCAGCATTTT
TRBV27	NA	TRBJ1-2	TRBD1	CASSPSGGSKYGYTF	TGTGCCAGCAGTCCATCAGGGGGTTCTAAATATGGCTACACCTTC
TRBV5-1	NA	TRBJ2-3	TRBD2	CASSLGLATSTDTQYF	TGCGCCAGCAGCTTGGGACTAGCGACTAGCACAGATACGCAGTATTTT
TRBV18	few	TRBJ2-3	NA	CASSGGIGTDTQYF	TGTGCCAGCTCTGGAGGGATTGGCACAGATACGCAGTATTTT
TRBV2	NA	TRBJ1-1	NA	CASSEWVKNTEAFF	TGTGCCAGCAGTGAGTGGGTGAAGAACACTGAAGCTTTCTTT
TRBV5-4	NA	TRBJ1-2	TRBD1	CASSLEAGGKGYTF	TGTGCCAGCAGCTTGGAGGCAGGGGGGAAAGGCTACACCTTC
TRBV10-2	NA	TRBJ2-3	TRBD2	CASRKGLAPDTQYF	TGCGCCAGCAGAAAGGGACTAGCGCCAGATACGCAGTATTTT
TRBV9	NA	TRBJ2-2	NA	CASSGGGRNTGELFF	TGTGCCAGCAGCGGTGGGGGTCGCAACACCGGGGAGCTGTTTTTT
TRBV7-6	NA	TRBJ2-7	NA	CASSSPTLGAYEQYF	TGTGCCAGCAGCTCCCCAACCCTTGGGGCTTACGAGCAGTACTTC
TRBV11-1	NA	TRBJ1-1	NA	CASSPGENTEAFF	TGTGCCAGCAGCCCTGGGGAGAACACTGAAGCTTTCTTT
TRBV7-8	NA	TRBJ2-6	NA	CASSLVGTRANVLTF	TGTGCCAGCAGCTTAGTAGGTACTAGGGCCAACGTCCTGACTTTC
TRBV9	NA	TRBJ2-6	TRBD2	CASSRGLAGARVSGANVLTF	TGTGCCAGCAGTAGGGGACTAGCGGGAGCTAGGGTCTCTGGGGCCAACGTCCTGACTTTC
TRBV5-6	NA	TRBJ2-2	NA	CASSFRSGTGELFF	TGTGCCAGCAGCTTTCGGAGCGGAACCGGGGAGCTGTTTTTT